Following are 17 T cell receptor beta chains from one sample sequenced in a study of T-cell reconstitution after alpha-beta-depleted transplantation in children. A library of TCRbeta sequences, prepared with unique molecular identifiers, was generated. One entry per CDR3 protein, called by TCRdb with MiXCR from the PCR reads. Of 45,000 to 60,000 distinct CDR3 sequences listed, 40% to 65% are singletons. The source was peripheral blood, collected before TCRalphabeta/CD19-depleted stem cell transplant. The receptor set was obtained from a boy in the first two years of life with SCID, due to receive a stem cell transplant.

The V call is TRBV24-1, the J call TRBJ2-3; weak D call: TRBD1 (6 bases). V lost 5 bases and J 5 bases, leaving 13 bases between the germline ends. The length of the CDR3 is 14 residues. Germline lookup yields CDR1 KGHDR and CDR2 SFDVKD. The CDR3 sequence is CATSVRRDKDTQYF. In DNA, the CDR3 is TGTGCCACCAGTGTCCGCCGGGACAAAGATACGCAGTATTTT.

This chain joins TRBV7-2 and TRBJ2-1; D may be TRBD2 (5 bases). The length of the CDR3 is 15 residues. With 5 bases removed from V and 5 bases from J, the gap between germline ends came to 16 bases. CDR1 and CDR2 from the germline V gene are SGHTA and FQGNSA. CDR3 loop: CASSPGWATDNEQFF. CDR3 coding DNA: TGTGCCAGCAGCCCGGGGTGGGCAACCGACAATGAGCAGTTCTTC.

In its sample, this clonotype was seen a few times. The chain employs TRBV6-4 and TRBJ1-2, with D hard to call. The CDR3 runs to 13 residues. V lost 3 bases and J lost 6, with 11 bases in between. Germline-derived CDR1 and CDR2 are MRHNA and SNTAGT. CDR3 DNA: TGTGCCAGCAGTGATAGAGATTTTGATGGCTACACCTTC. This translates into CASSDRDFDGYTF.

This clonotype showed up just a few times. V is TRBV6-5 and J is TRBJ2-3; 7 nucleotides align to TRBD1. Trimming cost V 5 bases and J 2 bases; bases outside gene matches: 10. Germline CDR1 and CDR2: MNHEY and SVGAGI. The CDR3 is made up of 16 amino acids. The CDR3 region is CASSNQGVISTDTQYF. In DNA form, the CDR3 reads TGTGCCAGCAGTAACCAGGGGGTGATTTCCACAGATACGCAGTATTTT.

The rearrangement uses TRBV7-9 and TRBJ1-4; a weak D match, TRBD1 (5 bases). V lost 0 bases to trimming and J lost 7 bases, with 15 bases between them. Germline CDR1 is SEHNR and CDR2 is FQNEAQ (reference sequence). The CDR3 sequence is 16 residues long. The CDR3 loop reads CASSLAGTARGEKLFF. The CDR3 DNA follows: TGTGCCAGCAGCTTAGCGGGGACGGCGAGAGGTGAAAAACTGTTTTTT.

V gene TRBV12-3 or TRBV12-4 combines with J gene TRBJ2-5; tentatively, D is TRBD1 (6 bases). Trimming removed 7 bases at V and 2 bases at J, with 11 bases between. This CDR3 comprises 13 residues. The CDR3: CASTWDIQETQYF. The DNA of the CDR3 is TGTGCCAGCACTTGGGACATACAAGAGACCCAGTACTTC.

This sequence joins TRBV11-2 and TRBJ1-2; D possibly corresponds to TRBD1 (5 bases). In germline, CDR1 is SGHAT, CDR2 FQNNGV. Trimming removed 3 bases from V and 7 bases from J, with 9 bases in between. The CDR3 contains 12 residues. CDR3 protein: CASSFRVGGYTF. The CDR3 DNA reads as TGTGCCAGCAGCTTCAGGGTCGGTGGCTACACCTTC.

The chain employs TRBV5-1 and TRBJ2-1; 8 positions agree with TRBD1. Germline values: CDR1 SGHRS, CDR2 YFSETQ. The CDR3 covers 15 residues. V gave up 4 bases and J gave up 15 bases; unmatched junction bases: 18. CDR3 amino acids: CASSQDGQGGLSWFF. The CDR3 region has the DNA TGCGCCAGCAGCCAGGACGGACAGGGTGGTTTAAGTTGGTTCTTC.

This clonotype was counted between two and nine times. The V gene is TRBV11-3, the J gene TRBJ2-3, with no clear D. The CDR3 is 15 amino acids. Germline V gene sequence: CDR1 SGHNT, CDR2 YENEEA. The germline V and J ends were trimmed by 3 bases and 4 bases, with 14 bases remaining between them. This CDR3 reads CASSLTPKGPDTQYF. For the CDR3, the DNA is TGTGCCAGCAGCTTGACACCCAAAGGTCCAGATACGCAGTATTTT. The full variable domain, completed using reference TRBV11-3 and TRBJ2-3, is EAGVVQSPRYKIIEKKQPVAFWCNPISGHNTLYWYLQNLGQGPELLIRYENEEAVDDSQLPKDRFSAERLKGVDSTLKIQPAELGDSAVYLCASSLTPKGPDTQYFGPGTRLTVL.

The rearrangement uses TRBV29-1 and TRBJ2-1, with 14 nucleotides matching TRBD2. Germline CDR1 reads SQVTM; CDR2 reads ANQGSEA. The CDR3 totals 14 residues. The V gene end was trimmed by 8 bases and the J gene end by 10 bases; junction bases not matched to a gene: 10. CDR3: CSPPGTSGRGEQFF. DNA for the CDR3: TGCAGCCCGCCCGGGACTAGCGGGAGAGGGGAGCAGTTCTTC.

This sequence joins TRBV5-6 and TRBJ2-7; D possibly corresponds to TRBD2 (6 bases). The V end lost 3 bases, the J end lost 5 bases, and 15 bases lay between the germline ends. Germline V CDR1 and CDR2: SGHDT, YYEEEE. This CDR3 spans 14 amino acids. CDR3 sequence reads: CASSWVGGTHEQYF. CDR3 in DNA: TGTGCCAGCAGCTGGGTGGGGGGAACCCACGAGCAGTACTTC.

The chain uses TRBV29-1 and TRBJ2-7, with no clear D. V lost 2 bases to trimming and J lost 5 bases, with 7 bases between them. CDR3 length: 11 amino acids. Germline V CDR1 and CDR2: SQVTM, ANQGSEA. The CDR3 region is CSVERADEQYF. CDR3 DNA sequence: TGCAGCGTTGAAAGGGCGGACGAGCAGTACTTC.

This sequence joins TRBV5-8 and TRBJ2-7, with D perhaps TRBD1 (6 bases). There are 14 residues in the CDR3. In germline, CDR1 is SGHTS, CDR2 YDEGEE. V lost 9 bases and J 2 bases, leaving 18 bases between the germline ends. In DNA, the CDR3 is TGTGCCACCGACCTAGGACAGAGGACCTACGAGCAGTACTTC. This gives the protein CATDLGQRTYEQYF.

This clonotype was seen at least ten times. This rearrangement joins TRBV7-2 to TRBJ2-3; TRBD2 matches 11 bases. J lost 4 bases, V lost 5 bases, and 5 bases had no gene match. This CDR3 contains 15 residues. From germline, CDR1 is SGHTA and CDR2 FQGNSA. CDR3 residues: CASSAQGLAADTQYF. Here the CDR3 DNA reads TGTGCCAGCAGCGCCCAGGGACTAGCGGCAGATACGCAGTATTTT.

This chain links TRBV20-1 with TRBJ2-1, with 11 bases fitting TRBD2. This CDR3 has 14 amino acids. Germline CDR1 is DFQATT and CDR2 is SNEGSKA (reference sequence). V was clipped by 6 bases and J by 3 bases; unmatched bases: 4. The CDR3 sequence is CSAYLAGGYNEQFF. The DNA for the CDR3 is TGCAGTGCCTACCTAGCGGGGGGCTACAATGAGCAGTTCTTC.

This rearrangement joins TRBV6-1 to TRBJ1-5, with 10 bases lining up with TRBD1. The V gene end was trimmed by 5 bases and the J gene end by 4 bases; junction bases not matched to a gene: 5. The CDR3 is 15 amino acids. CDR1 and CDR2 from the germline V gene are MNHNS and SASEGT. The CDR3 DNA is TGTGCCAGCAGTACCTGGACAGGGGGGAATCAGCCCCAGCATTTT. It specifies CASSTWTGGNQPQHF.

CDR3 protein: CASSLSRAGQYGYTF. In DNA form, the CDR3 reads TGCGCCAGCAGCCTAAGTCGGGCAGGGCAGTATGGCTACACCTTC. The rearrangement uses TRBV4-1 and TRBJ1-2; tentatively, D is TRBD1 (5 bases). V lost 4 bases and J lost 5, with 17 bases in between. This CDR3 has 15 amino acids. Germline V lookup: CDR1 MGHRA, CDR2 YSYEKL.